This T cell receptor beta chain was sequenced in a study of blood T cell repertoires in COVID-19 (dated by TCRdb to the early 2020s). For the wider study: Samples from collaborators originated in the United States, Italy and Spain and spanned both the acute and convalescent phases of COVID-19. The material from the prospective study consisted of cDNA or gDNA derived from T cells, B-cell-depleted T cells, or PBMCs. The dataset comprised deeply sampled blood TCRbeta repertoires from subjects exposed to, actively infected with, or recovered from COVID-19. The repertoires were made available in a free public database intended to serve as a resource for research on the immune response to SARS-CoV-2. The samples were drawn from two sources: the first 160 participants of the ongoing ImmuneRACE study, and 1,000 to 1,500 subjects contributed by 6 global collaborators. Nearly every sample came with metadata listing a de-identified subject ID, COVID-19 status, age in years and sex. Where available, HLA class I and class II types were taken from metadata supplied by the sample provider and were not determined by assay-based typing.

The immunoSEQ Assay, a bias-controlled multiplex PCR, was used to amplify TCRbeta CDR3 regions from genomic DNA. The published analysis was carried out like this. Nucleated cell counts per sample were estimated from amplification of reference gene primers within the assay. To quantify the absolute abundance of each unique TCRbeta CDR3 rearrangement, sequence reads were collapsed and filtered. For each sample, productive Simpson clonality was calculated by taking the square root of Simpson's diversity index across productive rearrangements. TCRdb obtained this table from immuneACCESS and retained in-frame rearrangements with V and J assigned. These tables miss some clones; where compared with another copy, unresolved V genes account for less than half of the shortfall, and the remainder is unexplained. From that table come the V and J calls and clone size; the DNA was used to work out D and trimming. A total of some 180,000 clones appear in this sample, roughly 82% of them only once. The top ten clonotypes cover about 7.8% of the sample.

V loses 1 base, J loses 4 bases, and the germline ends lie 13 bases apart. CDR3 length: 15 amino acids, cysteine to phenylalanine. Only the CDR3 DNA stays, 45 bases, in frame from base 1. Notes on this clone: The specificity of this receptor is unknown. No base-level quality is on record; no much larger clone is a single base apart.

One collaborating source in Seattle enrolled patients during active infection and followed them longitudinally through the course of disease. Collaborating institutions collected whole blood in K2EDTA tubes following their own protocols. Collaborator samples were shipped for TCRbeta analysis as frozen whole blood, isolated PBMCs, or DNA extracted from either sample type. Overall study results and their limits: The amount of clinical and demographic metadata varied by source and participant and was provided uncurated.

Sequenced: peripheral blood. The source is a woman aged 55-69 years with COVID-19, enrolled during active disease. The chain uses TRBV23-1 and TRBJ1-2; TRBD1 is a weak D gene call, 6 bases matching. Being an ORF, TRBV23-1 has a function that is uncertain. The CDR3 protein: CASSQLVGGAYGYTF. In nucleotide form, the sequence is TGCGCCAGCAGTCAATTGGTAGGGGGGGCCTATGGCTACACCTTC.